These 8 T cell receptor beta chains came from one sample sequenced in a study of early T cells in non-severe SARS-CoV-2 infection (dated by TCRdb to the early 2020s). The method was 5' RACE. Reads for this sample came from a NextSeq 500. TCRdb itself trimmed the public reads at Q25 with fastp, ran MiXCR and retained productive beta chains. For every CDR3 protein sequence, its rows merge into one entry that carries the most common genes and DNA. Within this sample are 55,000 to 65,000 distinct CDR3 sequences, with more than 13% of them counted one time only. The ten most abundant clones make up about 4% of the sample. The source material was whole blood, sampled at baseline. The receptor source for this set is an adult who was a healthcare worker with PCR-confirmed SARS-CoV-2 infection or an uninfected control (not recorded which).

This clonotype was seen more than once but under ten times. V gene TRBV12-3 or TRBV12-4 combines with J gene TRBJ2-1; D is ambiguous. Deletions cut 11 bases from V and 5 bases from J, with 4 bases between. This CDR3 has 9 residues. The CDR3, as DNA: TGTGCCGGAAACAATGAGCAGTTCTTC. Amino acids: CAGNNEQFF.

In DNA, the CDR3 is TGTGCCAGCAGCCCTTATGTTGGTAGCACAGATACGCAGTATTTT. The encoded protein is CASSPYVGSTDTQYF. The rearrangement links TRBV7-8 to TRBJ2-3; D unclear. The germline V and J ends were trimmed by 5 bases and 0 bases, with 12 bases remaining between them. The CDR3 has 15 amino acids. Germline assignment: CDR1 SGHVS and CDR2 FQNEAQ. The variable domain in full, with the rest retrieved from reference TRBV7-8 and TRBJ2-3, is GAGVSQSPRYKVAKRGQDVALRCDPISGHVSLFWYQQALGQGPEFLTYFQNEAQLDKSGLPSDRFFAERPEGSVSTLKIQRTQQEDSAVYLCASSPYVGSTDTQYFGPGTRLTVL.

The chain employs TRBV4-1 and TRBJ1-1; D is unresolved. The CDR3 runs to 14 residues. V gave up 0 bases and J gave up 8 bases, with 13 bases separating them. Germline values: CDR1 MGHRA, CDR2 YSYEKL. CDR3: CASSQEIGYSEAFF. CDR3 in DNA: TGCGCCAGCAGCCAAGAGATTGGATATTCCGAAGCTTTCTTT.

The V and J genes are TRBV5-1 and TRBJ2-1; 12 bases are a match to TRBD2. Germline V gene lookup returns CDR1 SGHRS and CDR2 YFSETQ. This CDR3 has 14 amino acids. With V trimmed by 4 bases and J by 9 bases, 5 bases remained unmatched. The CDR3 nucleotides read TGCGCCAGCAGCCAATCGACTAGCGGGAGTGAGCAGTTCTTC. Its translation: CASSQSTSGSEQFF.

This clonotype came up many times. This sequence joins TRBV4-1 and TRBJ2-7, with 10 bases lining up with TRBD1. V dropped 3 bases and J dropped 7; count of bases not matched to a gene: 6. CDR1 and CDR2 from the germline V gene are MGHRA and YSYEKL. The CDR3 covers 14 residues. CDR3 DNA: TGCGCCAGCAGCCAGGGACAGGGGCTGGGTGAGCAGTACTTC. This translates into CASSQGQGLGEQYF.

This clonotype has a handful of counts. The chain is built from TRBV20-1 and TRBJ2-2, with 7 bases aligning to TRBD2. CDR1 DFQATT and CDR2 SNEGSKA come from the germline V gene (reference sequence). V shed 1 base and J 6 bases; nucleotides not matched to a gene: 5. This CDR3 is built from 14 residues. In nucleotides, the CDR3 is TGCAGTGCTAGAGGGTCAGGGAGGGCCGGGGAGCTGTTTTTT. Protein: CSARGSGRAGELFF.

This clonotype was counted between two and nine times. The rearrangement uses TRBV12-3 or TRBV12-4 and TRBJ1-3; D possibly corresponds to TRBD1 (5 bases). Trimming stripped 3 bases from V and 4 bases from J, with 16 bases between. The CDR3 has 16 residues. The CDR3 region has the DNA TGTGCCAGCAGTTTCGGATTGGGGCGTCAAGGAAACACCATATATTTT. This sequence encodes CASSFGLGRQGNTIYF.

This clonotype was seen ten or more times. The chain uses TRBV6-2 or TRBV6-3 and TRBJ2-2, with TRBD2 matching over 12 bases. This CDR3 contains 14 residues. Germline lookup yields CDR1 MNHEY and CDR2 SVGEGT. J gave up 5 bases and V 9 bases, and 4 bases lay outside the gene matches. In nucleotides, the CDR3 is TGTGCCAGTCTACTAGCGGGAGGAACCGGGGAGCTGTTTTTT. It yields the protein CASLLAGGTGELFF.